This TCR beta chain was sequenced for a study of early stage breast cancer tumors. The table came from immunoSEQ multiplex PCR; TCRdb's copy has only in-frame clones and leaves some out. Of nearly 25,000 clones in the sample, about two thirds were seen once. This CDR3 is built from 16 residues. The germline V gene has CDR1 LGHNA and CDR2 YNFKEQ. The V end was cut by 0 bases, the J end by 0 bases, with 11 bases between. The sample comprised breast tumor tissue. The chain carries TRBV4-2 and TRBJ1-2, with a possible D match to TRBD1 (5 bases). This receptor was taken from a person in their sixties or seventies with breast cancer. The CDR3 spells CASSQEIGVPNYGYTF. Written as DNA, the CDR3 is TGTGCCAGCAGCCAAGAGATAGGGGTCCCTAACTATGGCTACACCTTC.